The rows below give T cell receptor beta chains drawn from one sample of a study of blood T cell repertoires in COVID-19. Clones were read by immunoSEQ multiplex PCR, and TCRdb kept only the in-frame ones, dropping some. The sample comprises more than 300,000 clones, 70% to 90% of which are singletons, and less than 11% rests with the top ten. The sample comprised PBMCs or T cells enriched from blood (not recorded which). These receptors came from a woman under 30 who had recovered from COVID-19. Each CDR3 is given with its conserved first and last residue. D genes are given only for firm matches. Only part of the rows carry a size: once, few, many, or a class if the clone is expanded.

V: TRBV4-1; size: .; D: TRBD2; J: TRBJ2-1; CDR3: CASSQDLLAGSYNEQFF; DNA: TGCGCCAGCAGCCAAGATCTGCTAGCGGGCTCCTACAATGAGCAGTTCTTC
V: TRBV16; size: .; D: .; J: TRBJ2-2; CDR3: CASSQLSTQGTGELFF; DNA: TGTGCCAGCAGCCAATTAAGCACGCAGGGCACCGGGGAGCTGTTTTTT
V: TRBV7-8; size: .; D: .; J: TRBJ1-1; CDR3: CASSSEYSEAFF; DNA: TGTGCCAGCAGCTCCGAGTACAGTGAAGCTTTCTTT
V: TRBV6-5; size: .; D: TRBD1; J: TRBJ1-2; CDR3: CASSYTGQGASGYTF; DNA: TGTGCCAGCAGTTACACCGGACAGGGGGCGAGTGGCTACACCTTC
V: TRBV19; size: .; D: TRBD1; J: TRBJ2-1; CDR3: CASSIDPGTGFDEQFF; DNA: TGTGCCAGTAGTATCGACCCCGGGACAGGCTTCGATGAGCAGTTCTTC
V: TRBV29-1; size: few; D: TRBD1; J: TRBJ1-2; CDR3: CSSGGTGTTNYGYTF; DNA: TGCAGCTCGGGGGGGACAGGGACTACAAACTATGGCTACACCTTC
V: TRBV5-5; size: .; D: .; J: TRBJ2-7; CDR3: CASSLGAGAPYEQYF; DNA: TGTGCCAGCAGCTTGGGGGCGGGGGCACCCTACGAGCAGTACTTC
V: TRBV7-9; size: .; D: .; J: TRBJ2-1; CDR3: CASIRRGGLTSYNEQFF; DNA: TGTGCCAGCATCCGACGCGGGGGCCTGACCTCCTACAATGAGCAGTTCTTC
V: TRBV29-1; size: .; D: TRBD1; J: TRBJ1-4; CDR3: CSVGIGQGAEKLFF; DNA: TGCAGCGTCGGAATCGGACAGGGGGCCGAAAAACTGTTTTTT
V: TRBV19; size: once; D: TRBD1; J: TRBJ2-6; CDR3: CASSIDRTGSSGANVLTF; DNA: TGTGCCAGTAGTATAGACAGGACAGGGAGCTCTGGGGCCAACGTCCTGACTTTC
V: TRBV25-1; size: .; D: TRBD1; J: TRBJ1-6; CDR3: CASSVTGGGRNSPLHF; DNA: TGTGCCAGCAGTGTGACAGGGGGCGGGAGGAATTCACCCCTCCACTTT
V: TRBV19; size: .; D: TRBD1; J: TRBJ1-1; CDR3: CASSRRDRVTEAFF; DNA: TGTGCCAGTAGTCGCCGGGACAGGGTGACCGAAGCTTTCTTT
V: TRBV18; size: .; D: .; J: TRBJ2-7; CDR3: CASSPAGVYEQYF; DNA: TGTGCCAGCTCACCGGCGGGCGTTTACGAGCAGTACTTC
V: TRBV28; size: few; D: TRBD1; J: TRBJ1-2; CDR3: CASSQQDRGQTF; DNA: TGTGCCAGCAGTCAACAGGACAGGGGGCAAACCTTC
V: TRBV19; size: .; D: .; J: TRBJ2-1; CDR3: CASSIEGGESSYNEQFF; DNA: TGTGCCAGTAGTATCGAAGGGGGGGAGAGCTCCTACAATGAGCAGTTCTTC
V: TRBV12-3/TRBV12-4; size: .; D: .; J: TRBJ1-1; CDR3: CASSLGAASEAFF; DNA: TGTGCCAGCAGTTTGGGCGCTGCGTCTGAAGCTTTCTTT
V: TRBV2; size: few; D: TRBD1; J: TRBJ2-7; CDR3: CASSYRGIPSYEQYF; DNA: TGTGCCAGCAGTTACAGGGGAATCCCCTCCTACGAGCAGTACTTC
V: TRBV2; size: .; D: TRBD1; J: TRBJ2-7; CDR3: CASNADRGPYEQYF; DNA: TGTGCCAGCAACGCGGACAGGGGGCCTTACGAGCAGTACTTC
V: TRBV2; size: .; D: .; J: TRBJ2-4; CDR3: CASSEVAVAKNIQYF; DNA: TGTGCCAGCAGTGAGGTAGCGGTAGCCAAAAACATTCAGTACTTC
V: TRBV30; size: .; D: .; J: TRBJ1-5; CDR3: CAWSVQGSLGQPQHF; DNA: TGTGCCTGGAGTGTACAAGGGAGTCTGGGTCAGCCCCAGCATTTT
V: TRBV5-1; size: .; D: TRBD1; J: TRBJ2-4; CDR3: CASSLAGQGASNPTRKNIQYF; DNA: TGCGCCAGCAGCTTGGCAGGACAGGGCGCGTCGAACCCGACCCGGAAAAACATTCAGTACTTC
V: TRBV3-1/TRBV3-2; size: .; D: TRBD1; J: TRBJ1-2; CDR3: CASSQDQGGNDYTF; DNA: TGTGCCAGCAGCCAAGATCAGGGGGGAAATGACTACACCTTC
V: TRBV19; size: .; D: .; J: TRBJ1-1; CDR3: CASSHGQKNTEAFF; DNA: TGTGCCAGTAGTCACGGACAGAAGAACACTGAAGCTTTCTTT
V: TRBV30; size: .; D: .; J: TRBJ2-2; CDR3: CAWDWNTGELFF; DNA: TGTGCCTGGGACTGGAACACCGGGGAGCTGTTTTTT
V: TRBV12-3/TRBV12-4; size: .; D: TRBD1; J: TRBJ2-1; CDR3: CASRQGGYNEQFF; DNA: TGTGCCAGCAGACAGGGGGGCTACAATGAGCAGTTCTTC
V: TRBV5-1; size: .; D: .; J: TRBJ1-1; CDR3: CASSFSGVITEAFF; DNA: TGCGCCAGCAGCTTCTCGGGGGTGATCACTGAAGCTTTCTTT
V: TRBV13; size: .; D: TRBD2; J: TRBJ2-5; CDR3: CASSLSDSGRDKETQYF; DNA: TGTGCCAGCAGCTTGAGCGACAGCGGGAGAGACAAAGAGACCCAGTACTTC
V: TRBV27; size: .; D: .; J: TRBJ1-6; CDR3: CASSLSGGTLHF; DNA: TGTGCCAGCAGTCTCTCCGGGGGGACCCTCCACTTT
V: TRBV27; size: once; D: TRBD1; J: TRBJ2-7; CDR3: CASSSDTGQGWYEQYF; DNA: TGTGCCAGCAGCAGTGATACGGGACAGGGTTGGTACGAGCAGTACTTC
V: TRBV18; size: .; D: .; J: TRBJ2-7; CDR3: CASSPLEVKEQYF; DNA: TGTGCCAGCTCACCACTTGAGGTAAAAGAGCAGTACTTC
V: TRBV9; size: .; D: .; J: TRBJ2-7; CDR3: CASSAGSHGPYEQYF; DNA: TGTGCCAGCAGCGCCGGGAGTCATGGGCCCTACGAGCAGTACTTC
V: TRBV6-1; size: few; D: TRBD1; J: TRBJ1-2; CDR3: CASSENYPGTGNGYTF; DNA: TGTGCCAGCAGTGAAAATTACCCAGGGACAGGCAATGGCTACACCTTC
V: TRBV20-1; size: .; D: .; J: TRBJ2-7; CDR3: CSARDQVEQYF; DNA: TGCAGTGCTAGAGATCAGGTCGAGCAGTACTTC
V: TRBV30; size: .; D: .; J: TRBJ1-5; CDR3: CAWSSGGNTYSNQPQHF; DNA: TGTGCCTGGAGTAGCGGAGGGAACACTTATAGCAATCAGCCCCAGCATTTT
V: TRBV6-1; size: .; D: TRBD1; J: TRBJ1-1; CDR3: CASSEDRGLGTEAFF; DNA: TGTGCCAGCAGTGAGGACAGGGGGCTTGGGACTGAAGCTTTCTTT
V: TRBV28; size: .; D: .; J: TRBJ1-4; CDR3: CASSFGGDGEKLFF; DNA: TGTGCCAGCAGTTTCGGAGGGGACGGGGAAAAACTGTTTTTT
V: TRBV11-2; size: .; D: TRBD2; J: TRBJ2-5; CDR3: CASSLFQSGGGETQYF; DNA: TGTGCCAGCAGCTTATTTCAAAGCGGGGGCGGAGAGACCCAGTACTTC
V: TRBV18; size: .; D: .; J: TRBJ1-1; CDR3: CASSPPSGAPNTEAFF; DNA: TGTGCCAGCTCACCACCGTCAGGGGCGCCGAACACTGAAGCTTTCTTT
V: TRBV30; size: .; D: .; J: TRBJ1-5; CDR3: CAWSMQGDQPQHF; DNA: TGTGCCTGGAGTATGCAGGGCGATCAGCCCCAGCATTTT
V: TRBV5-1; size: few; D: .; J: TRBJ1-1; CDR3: CASSLSTDNTEAFF; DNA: TGCGCCAGCAGCTTGTCCACAGACAACACTGAAGCTTTCTTT